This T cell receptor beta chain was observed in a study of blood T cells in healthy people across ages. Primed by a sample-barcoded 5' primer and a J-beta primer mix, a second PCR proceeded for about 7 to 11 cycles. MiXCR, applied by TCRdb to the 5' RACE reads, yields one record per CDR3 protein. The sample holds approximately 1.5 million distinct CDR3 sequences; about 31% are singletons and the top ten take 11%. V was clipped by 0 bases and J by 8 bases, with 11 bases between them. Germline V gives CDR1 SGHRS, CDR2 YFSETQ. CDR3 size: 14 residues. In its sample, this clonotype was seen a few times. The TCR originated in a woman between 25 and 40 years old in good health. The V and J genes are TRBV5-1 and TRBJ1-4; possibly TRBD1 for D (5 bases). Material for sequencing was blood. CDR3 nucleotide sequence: TGCGCCAGCAGCTTGGAGGGACGTGGGGAAAAACTGTTTTTT. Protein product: CASSLEGRGEKLFF. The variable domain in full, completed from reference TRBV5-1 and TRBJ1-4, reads KAGVTQTPRYLIKTRGQQVTLSCSPISGHRSVSWYQQTPGQGLQFLFEYFSETQRNKGNFPGRFSGRQFSNSRSEMNVSTLELGDSALYLCASSLEGRGEKLFFGSGTQLSVL.